The T cell receptor (beta chain) described here comes from a study of T cells after posttransplantation cyclophosphamide. Treatment was busulfan-fludarabine conditioning, a marrow graft, and cyclophosphamide on days +3 and +4. TCRdb keeps only in-frame clones here, not all; method: immunoSEQ multiplex PCR. The data show 35,000 to 40,000 clones, around 80% seen once. Findings and caveats of the study: Donor CD8+ memory clones often dominated recipient blood repertoires at later times. TRB clonality was highly associated with recipient CMV seropositivity and reactivation. Tissue-infiltrating T cells from skin or gut overlapped little with blood T cells.

The CDR3 is 15 residues long. Losses at the gene ends were 4 bases for V and 6 bases for J; bases not matched to a gene: 8. The germline V gene encodes CDR1 SGHRS and CDR2 YFSETQ. This clone was seen more than once but under ten times. The target antigen is unknown. The sample here was CD4+ T cells sorted from blood, taken 1903 days after a stem cell transplant with posttransplant cyclophosphamide. The chain carries TRBV5-1 and TRBJ2-1; 9 nucleotides match TRBD1. The source of this sequence is a female patient in her forties who received an allogeneic stem cell transplant from a related donor, was CMV-positive, and had no GVHD. Some T cells may be provided by the graft donor. The CDR3 region is CASSAFPGQGNEQFF. In DNA, the CDR3 is TGCGCCAGCAGCGCTTTCCCGGGACAGGGCAATGAGCAGTTCTTC.